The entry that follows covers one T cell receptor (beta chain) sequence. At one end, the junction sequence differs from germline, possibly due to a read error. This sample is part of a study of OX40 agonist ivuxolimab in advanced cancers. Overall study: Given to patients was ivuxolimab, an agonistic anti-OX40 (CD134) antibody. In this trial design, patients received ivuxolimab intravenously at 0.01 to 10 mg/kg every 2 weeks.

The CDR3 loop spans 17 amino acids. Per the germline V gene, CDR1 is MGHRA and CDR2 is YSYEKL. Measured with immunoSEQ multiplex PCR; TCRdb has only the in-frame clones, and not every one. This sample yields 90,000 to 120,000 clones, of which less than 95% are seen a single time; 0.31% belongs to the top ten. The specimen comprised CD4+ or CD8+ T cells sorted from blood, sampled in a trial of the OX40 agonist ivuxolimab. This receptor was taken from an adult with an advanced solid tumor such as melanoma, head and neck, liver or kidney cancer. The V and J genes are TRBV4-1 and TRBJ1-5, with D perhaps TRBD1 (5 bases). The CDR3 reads CASSQVLVGVRHQPQHF. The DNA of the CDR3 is TGCGCCAGCAGCCAGGTCCTGGTAGGGGTACGGCATCAGCCTCAGCATTTT.